Listed here are 8 T cell receptor beta chains from one sample, sequenced in a study of T cells in Graves' hyperthyroidism and ophthalmopathy. Template material for amplifying TCR beta CDR3 regions consisted of RNA transcripts. Carried out on the TCR CDR3, a first-round RT-PCR used the HTBI primer set. TCRdb reprocessed the multiplex PCR reads via MiXCR and lists one record per CDR3 protein. Of 300,000 or so distinct CDR3 sequences listed, around 20% are singletons. The sample comprised blood. The receptor source for this set is a woman between 45 and 65 years old with Graves' hyperthyroidism.

Many counts were recorded for this clonotype. The chain recombines TRBV5-1 with TRBJ2-1; D unclear. CDR1 is SGHRS, CDR2 YFSETQ, per germline. The germline V and J ends were trimmed by 3 bases and 1 base, with 11 bases remaining between them. The CDR3 is 15 amino acids. The CDR3 protein is CASSSESRSYNEQFF. The CDR3 nucleotides read TGCGCCAGCAGCTCCGAAAGTAGGTCCTACAATGAGCAGTTCTTC.

The sample holds many counts of this clonotype. The CDR3 DNA sequence: TGTGCCAGCAGCTTACAGGGCGCTTCGAACACTGAAGCTTTCTTT. Its translation is CASSLQGASNTEAFF. This rearrangement joins TRBV7-9 to TRBJ1-1; possible D gene TRBD1, 5 bases. Per germline, CDR1 SEHNR and CDR2 FQNEAQ (reference sequence). CDR3 length: 15 residues. V lost 2 bases and J 1 base, leaving 11 bases between the germline ends.

This clonotype occurred many times. The chain recombines TRBV29-1 with TRBJ2-1; D ambiguous. This CDR3 spans 14 amino acids. V was pared by 4 bases and J by 4 bases, with 14 bases between. Germline assignment: CDR1 SQVTM and CDR2 ANQGSEA. CDR3 residues: CSVARSLGYNEQFF. The DNA of the CDR3 is TGCAGCGTTGCTCGGTCTTTGGGGTACAATGAGCAGTTCTTC.

This clonotype has at least ten counts. V usage is TRBV29-1 and J usage is TRBJ2-3; D assignment may be TRBD1 or TRBD2 (5 bases each). V shed 1 base and J shed 2 bases, with 13 bases lying between them. Germline CDR1 is SQVTM and CDR2 is ANQGSEA. The CDR3 runs to 15 residues. CDR3 sequence (DNA): TGCAGCGTTGAAGGGGACGGGGTCCCCACAGATACGCAGTATTTT. Translating gives CSVEGDGVPTDTQYF.

The sample holds many counts of this clonotype. The genes are TRBV28 and TRBJ1-2; 7 nucleotides match TRBD1. Germline loops: CDR1 MDHEN, CDR2 SYDVKM. This CDR3 spans 12 amino acids. V lost 8 bases to trimming and J lost 7 bases; unmatched junction nucleotides: 7. CDR3 sequence: CASLAGQPGYTF. In nucleotides, the CDR3 is TGTGCCAGCTTAGCGGGACAGCCTGGCTACACCTTC.

The V and J genes are TRBV11-3 and TRBJ2-5; no clear D gene. Germline V gene lookup returns CDR1 SGHNT and CDR2 YENEEA. With 3 bases removed from V and 7 bases from J, the gap between germline ends came to 9 bases. There are 12 residues in the CDR3. The CDR3 sequence: CASSFVQVTQYF. In nucleotides, the CDR3 is TGTGCCAGCAGCTTCGTCCAGGTGACCCAGTACTTC.

Note on this clonotype: One junction end does not reproduce the germline sequence, and a read error may be involved. The chain uses TRBV10-3 and TRBJ1-3; 7 positions match TRBD1. Germline CDR1 ENHRY, CDR2 SYGVKD. This CDR3 region has 18 residues. In nucleotides, the CDR3 is TGTGCCATCACTGAGACAGGGCCGTCGATAAGTACTGGAAACACCATATATTTT. Translating gives CAITETGPSISTGNTIYF.

The V and J genes are TRBV2 and TRBJ1-4, with 11 bases matching TRBD1. Trimming at V came to 5 bases and at J to 15 bases, leaving 5 bases not matched to a gene. CDR3 length: 12 residues. CDR1 is SNHLY, CDR2 FYNNEI, per germline. Written as DNA, the CDR3 is TGTGCCAGCAGTCGGACAGGGGGCTTTATGTTTTTT. Translating gives CASSRTGGFMFF.